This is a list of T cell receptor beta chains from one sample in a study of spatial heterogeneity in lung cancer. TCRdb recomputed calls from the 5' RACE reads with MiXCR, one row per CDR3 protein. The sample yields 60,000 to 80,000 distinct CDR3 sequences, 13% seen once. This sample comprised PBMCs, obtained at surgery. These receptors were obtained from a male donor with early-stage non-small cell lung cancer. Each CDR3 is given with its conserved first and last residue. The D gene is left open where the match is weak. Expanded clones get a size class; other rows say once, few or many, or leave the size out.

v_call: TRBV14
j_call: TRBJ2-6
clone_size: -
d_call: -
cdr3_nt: TGTGCCAGCAGCCAGTGGGGCTCTGGGGCCAACGTCCTGACTTTC
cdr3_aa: CASSQWGSGANVLTF

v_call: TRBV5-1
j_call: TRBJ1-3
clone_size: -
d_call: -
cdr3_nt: TGCGCCAGCAGAAGGACCGGTATAAGCTCTGGAAACACCATATATTTT
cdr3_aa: CASRRTGISSGNTIYF

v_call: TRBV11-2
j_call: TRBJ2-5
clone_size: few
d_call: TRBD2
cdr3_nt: TGTGCCAGCAGCTCTTTAGCGGGAACCCAGTACTTC
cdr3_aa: CASSSLAGTQYF

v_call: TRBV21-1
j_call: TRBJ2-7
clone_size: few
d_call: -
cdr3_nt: TGTGCCACTCCTACAGGGGCTTGCGACTTC
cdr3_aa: CATPTGACDF

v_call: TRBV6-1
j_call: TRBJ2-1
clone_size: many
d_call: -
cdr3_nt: TGTGCCAGCAGCTTGAAATACAATGAGCAGTTCTTC
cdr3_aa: CASSLKYNEQFF

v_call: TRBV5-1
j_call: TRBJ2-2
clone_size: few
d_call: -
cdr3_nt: TGCGCCAGCAGCTCCAGCCTGAACACCGGGGAGCTGTTTTTT
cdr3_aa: CASSSSLNTGELFF

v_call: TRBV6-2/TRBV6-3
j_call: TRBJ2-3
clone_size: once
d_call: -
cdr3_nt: TGTGCCAGCAGCACTCTCCTGGGGACGCAGTATTTT
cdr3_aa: CASSTLLGTQYF

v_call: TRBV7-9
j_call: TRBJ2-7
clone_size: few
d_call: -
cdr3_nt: TGTGCCAGCAGCTTTGCAGGTACCTACGAGCAGTACTTC
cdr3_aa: CASSFAGTYEQYF

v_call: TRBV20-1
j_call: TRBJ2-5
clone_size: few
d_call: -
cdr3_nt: TGCAGTGCTGATGGGGCCATTCACGGCCGACAAGAGACCCAGTACTTC
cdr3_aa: CSADGAIHGRQETQYF

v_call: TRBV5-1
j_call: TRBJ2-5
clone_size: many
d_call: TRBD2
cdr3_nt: TGCGCCAGCAGTTCGGGACTAGCGGGGAACCTCCAAGAGACCCAGTACTTC
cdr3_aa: CASSSGLAGNLQETQYF

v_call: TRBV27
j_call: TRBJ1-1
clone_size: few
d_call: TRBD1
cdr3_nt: TGTGCCAGCAGAAAATCAGGGGGAACTGAAGCTTTCTTT
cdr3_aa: CASRKSGGTEAFF

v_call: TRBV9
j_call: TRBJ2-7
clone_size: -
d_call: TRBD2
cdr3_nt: TGTGCCAGCAGCGTAGATGCGGGAGGTGGCGAGCAGTACTTC
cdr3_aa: CASSVDAGGGEQYF

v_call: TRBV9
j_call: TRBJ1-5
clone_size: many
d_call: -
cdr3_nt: TGTGCCAGCAGCGCCTCCCCAAGGGAACCCCAGCATTTT
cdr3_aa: CASSASPREPQHF

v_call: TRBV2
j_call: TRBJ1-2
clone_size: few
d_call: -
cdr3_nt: TGTGCCAGCAGTCAGGGTAGCGGATGGGACTATGGCTACACCTTC
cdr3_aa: CASSQGSGWDYGYTF

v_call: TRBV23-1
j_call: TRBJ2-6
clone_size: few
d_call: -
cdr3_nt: TGCGCCAGCAGTCATGGGAGCCAGCCGCTGTCTGGGGCCAACGTCCTGACTTTC
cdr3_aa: CASSHGSQPLSGANVLTF

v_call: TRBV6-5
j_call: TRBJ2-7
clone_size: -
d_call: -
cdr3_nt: TGTGCCAGCAGTCCGCCGGGCAGGGCCGAGCAGTACTTC
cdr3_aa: CASSPPGRAEQYF

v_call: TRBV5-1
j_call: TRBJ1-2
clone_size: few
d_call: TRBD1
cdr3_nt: TGCGCCAGCAGTCTACAGGGGGATTCCTATGGCTACACCTTC
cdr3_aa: CASSLQGDSYGYTF

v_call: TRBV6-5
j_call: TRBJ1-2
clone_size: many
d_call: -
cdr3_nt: TGTGCCAGCAGGCGACAGAACTATGGCTACACCTTC
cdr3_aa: CASRRQNYGYTF

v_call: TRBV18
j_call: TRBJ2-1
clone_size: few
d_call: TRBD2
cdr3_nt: TGTGCCAGCTCACCACCGCGGCTAGCGGCCTACAATGAGCAGTTCTTC
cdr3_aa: CASSPPRLAAYNEQFF

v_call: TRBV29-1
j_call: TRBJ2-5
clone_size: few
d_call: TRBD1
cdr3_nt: TGCAGCGTGTACAGGGGGCTAGAGACCCAGTACTTC
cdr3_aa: CSVYRGLETQYF

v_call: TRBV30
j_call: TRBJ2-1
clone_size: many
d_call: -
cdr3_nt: TGTGCCTGGGGGCAGCCTGGTGGTGAGCAGTTCTTC
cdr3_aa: CAWGQPGGEQFF

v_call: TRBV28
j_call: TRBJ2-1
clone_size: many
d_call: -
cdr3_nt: TGTGCCAGCAGCCGCGCCGGCACAGCTTACAATGAGCAGTTCTTC
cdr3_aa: CASSRAGTAYNEQFF

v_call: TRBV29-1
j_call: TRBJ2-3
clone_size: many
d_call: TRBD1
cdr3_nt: TGCAGCGTTGCACAGGGGGCTGGCACAGATACGCAGTATTTT
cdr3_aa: CSVAQGAGTDTQYF

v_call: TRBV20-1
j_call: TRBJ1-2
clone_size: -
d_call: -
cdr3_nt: TGCAGTGCGAGGAGGGGTCCGAACTATGGCTACACCTTC
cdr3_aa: CSARRGPNYGYTF

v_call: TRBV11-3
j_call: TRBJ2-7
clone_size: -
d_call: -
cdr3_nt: TGTGCCAGCAGCTTAAGTGGGCAGAACTTCAACGAGCAGTACTTC
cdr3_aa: CASSLSGQNFNEQYF

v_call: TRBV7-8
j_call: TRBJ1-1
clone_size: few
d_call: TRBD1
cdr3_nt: TGTGCCAGCAGCTTGTTCGGACAGGGGGCAGCTGAAGCTTTCTTT
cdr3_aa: CASSLFGQGAAEAFF

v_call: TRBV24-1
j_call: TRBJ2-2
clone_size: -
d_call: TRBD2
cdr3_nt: TGTGCCACCAGTGCCCAGATTATACTAGCGGGAGACACCGGGGAGCTGTTTTTT
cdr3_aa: CATSAQIILAGDTGELFF

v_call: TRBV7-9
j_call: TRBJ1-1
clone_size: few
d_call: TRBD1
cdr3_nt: TGTGCCAGCAGCTCACGGACAGGGGGCACTGAAGCTTTCTTT
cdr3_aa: CASSSRTGGTEAFF

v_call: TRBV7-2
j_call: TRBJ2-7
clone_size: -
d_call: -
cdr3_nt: TGTGCCAGCAGCTTAGACTACTTCTCCTACGAGCAGTACTTC
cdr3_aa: CASSLDYFSYEQYF

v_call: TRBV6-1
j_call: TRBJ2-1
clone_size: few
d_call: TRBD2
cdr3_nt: TGTGCCAGCAGTGAAACTAGCGGGAGTTGGAATGAGCAGTTCTTC
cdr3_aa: CASSETSGSWNEQFF

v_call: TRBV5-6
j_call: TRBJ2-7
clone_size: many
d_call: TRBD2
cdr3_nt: TGTGCCAGCAGCGGCGGGACTAGCGGCACTTCCTACGAGCAGTACTTC
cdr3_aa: CASSGGTSGTSYEQYF

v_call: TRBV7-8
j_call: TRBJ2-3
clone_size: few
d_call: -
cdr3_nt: TGTGCCAGCAGCCCCGCTAGCGTGTTTAGCACAGATACGCAGTATTTT
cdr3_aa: CASSPASVFSTDTQYF

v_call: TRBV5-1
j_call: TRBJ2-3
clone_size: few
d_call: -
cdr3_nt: TGCGCCAGCAGCTTGGGTAGACAGGCCCCAGATACGCAGTATTTT
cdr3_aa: CASSLGRQAPDTQYF

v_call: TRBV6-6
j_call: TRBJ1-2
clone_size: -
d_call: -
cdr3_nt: TGTGCCAGCAGCTGGACTGGCCTAGAGGGCTACACCTTC
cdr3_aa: CASSWTGLEGYTF

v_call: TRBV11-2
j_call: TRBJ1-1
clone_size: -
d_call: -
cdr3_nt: TGTGCCAGCAGGAGACAGTTAAGAGTGAACACTGAAGCTTTCTTT
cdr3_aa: CASRRQLRVNTEAFF

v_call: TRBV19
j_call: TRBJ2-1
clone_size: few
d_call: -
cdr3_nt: TGTGCCAGTAGTGTTCCGGGACTCCTTTACAATGAGCAGTTCTTC
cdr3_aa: CASSVPGLLYNEQFF

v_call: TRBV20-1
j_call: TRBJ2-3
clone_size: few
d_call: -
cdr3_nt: TGCAGTAAAATCTTTCCCGGGCGTCGAACGCAGTATTTT
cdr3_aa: CSKIFPGRRTQYF

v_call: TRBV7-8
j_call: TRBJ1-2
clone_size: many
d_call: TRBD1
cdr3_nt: TGTGCCAGCAGCCCGCGACAGGGGGCCAGCTACACCTTC
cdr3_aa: CASSPRQGASYTF

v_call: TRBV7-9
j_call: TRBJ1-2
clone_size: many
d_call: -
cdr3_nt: TGTGCCAGCAGCTTAGCAGGGGTTGGACACTATGGCTACACCTTC
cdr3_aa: CASSLAGVGHYGYTF

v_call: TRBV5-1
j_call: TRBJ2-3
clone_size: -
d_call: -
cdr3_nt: TGCGCCAGCAGCCATCAAACTAGCCCCGATAGCACAGATACGCAGTATTTT
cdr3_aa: CASSHQTSPDSTDTQYF

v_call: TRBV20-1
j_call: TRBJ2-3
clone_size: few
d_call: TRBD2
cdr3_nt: TGCAGTGCTGAGGGACTAGCGGGAGTAGGAGCGGGAGATACGCAGTATTTT
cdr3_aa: CSAEGLAGVGAGDTQYF

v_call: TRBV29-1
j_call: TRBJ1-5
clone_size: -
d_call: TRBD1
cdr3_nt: TGCAGCGTTGCCTTCGGGACAGCCAATCAGCCCCAGCATTTT
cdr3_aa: CSVAFGTANQPQHF

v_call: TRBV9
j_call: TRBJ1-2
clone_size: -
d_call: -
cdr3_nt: TGTGCCAGCACCCCCGGCGTGTCTAACTATGGCTACACCTTC
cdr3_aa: CASTPGVSNYGYTF

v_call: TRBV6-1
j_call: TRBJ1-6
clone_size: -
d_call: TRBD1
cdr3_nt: TGTGCCAGCAGTGTACAGGGGGCAAGGGATAATTCACCCCTCCACTTT
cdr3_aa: CASSVQGARDNSPLHF

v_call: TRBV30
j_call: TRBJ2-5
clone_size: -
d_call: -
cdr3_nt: TGTGCCTGGAGTGCTCAAGAGACCCAGTACTTC
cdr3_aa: CAWSAQETQYF

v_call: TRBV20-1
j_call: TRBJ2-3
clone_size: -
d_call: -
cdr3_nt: TGCAGTGCTAGAGATCACGGCGGCTACACAGATACGCAGTATTTT
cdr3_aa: CSARDHGGYTDTQYF

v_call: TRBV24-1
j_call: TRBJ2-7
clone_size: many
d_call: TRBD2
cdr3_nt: TGTGCCACCAGTGCCGGGACTAGCGGGTACGCCTACGAGCAGTACTTC
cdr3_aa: CATSAGTSGYAYEQYF

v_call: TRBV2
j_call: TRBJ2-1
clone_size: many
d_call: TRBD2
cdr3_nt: TGTGCCAGCAGGCTAGCGGGGCACTATTACAATGAGCAGTTCTTC
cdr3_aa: CASRLAGHYYNEQFF

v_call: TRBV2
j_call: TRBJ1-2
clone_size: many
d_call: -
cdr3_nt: TGTGCCAGCAGTGAAACGCAGGGCTACACCTTC
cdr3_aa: CASSETQGYTF

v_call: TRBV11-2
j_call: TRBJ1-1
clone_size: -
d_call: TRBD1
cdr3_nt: TGTGCCAGCAGCTTAACACGTCTTCGGACAGGCCAGATGAACACTGAAGCTTTCTTT
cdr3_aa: CASSLTRLRTGQMNTEAFF

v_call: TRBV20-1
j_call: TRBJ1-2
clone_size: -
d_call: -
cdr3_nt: TGCAGTGCTAGAGATCTCTCCAGGGGCATCGGCTATGGCTACACCTTC
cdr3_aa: CSARDLSRGIGYGYTF

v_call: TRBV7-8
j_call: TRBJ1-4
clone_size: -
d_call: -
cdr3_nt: TGTGCCAGCAGCCCAACCCGGGGACGGTCCGAAAAACTGTTTTTT
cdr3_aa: CASSPTRGRSEKLFF

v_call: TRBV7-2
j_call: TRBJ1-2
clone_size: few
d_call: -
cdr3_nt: TGTGCCAGCAGCTTGGACCAAACTAACTATGGCTACACCTTC
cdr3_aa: CASSLDQTNYGYTF

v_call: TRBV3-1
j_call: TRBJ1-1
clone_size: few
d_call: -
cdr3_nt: TGTGCCAGCAGCCAAGCCCAAGAGGGGAACACTGAAGCTTTCTTT
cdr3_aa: CASSQAQEGNTEAFF